The next 32 T cell receptor beta chains were all read from a single sample in a study of metastatic and nonmetastatic thyroid tumors. TCRdb recomputed clones from the PCR reads via MiXCR. The sample yields 25,000 to 30,000 clones, about 24% seen once. Patients underwent thyroid surgery, and none had received any treatment before it. The sequenced material came from blood. The receptors were gathered from a female donor with papillary thyroid cancer or a benign thyroid nodule (not recorded which). Some clones in this sample may be carry-over from other donors' samples.

The V and J genes are TRBV11-2 and TRBJ2-1, with 9 bases aligning to TRBD2. Germline V gives CDR1 SGHAT, CDR2 FQNNGV. The J segment lost 4 bases and the V segment lost 6 bases, leaving 10 bases of the junction unmatched. The CDR3 length is 16 residues. The CDR3 region is CASRDNSGSFYNEQFF. The CDR3, as DNA: TGTGCCAGCAGAGATAATAGCGGGAGCTTTTACAATGAGCAGTTCTTC.

In this sample, this clone turned up many times. A read error may account for a junction end that differs from germline. Other nucleotide sequences from this sample produce the same CDR3. This rearrangement joins TRBV7-3 to TRBJ2-3, with unresolved D. Per the germline V gene, CDR1 is SGHTA and CDR2 is FQGTGA. The CDR3 sequence is 14 residues long. The CDR3 spells CASSLRFNTDTQYF. DNA of the CDR3: TGCGCCAGCAGCTTAAGGTTCAACACAGATACGCAGTATTTT.

As regards this clone: A read error may produce the germline difference seen at one junction end. This rearrangement joins TRBV9 to TRBJ2-7; 9 bases align to TRBD2. In germline, CDR1 is SGDLS, CDR2 YYNGEE. This CDR3 contains 15 residues. The CDR3 here is CASSAGSSGGFEKYF. As DNA, the CDR3 is TGTGCCAGCAGCGCTGGGAGTAGCGGGGGCTTCGAGAAGTACTTC.

The CDR3 region has the DNA TGTGCCATCAGTGAGTCAGGCCAGGAGCAGTTCTTC. Amino acid sequence: CAISESGQEQFF. This chain uses TRBV10-3 with TRBJ2-1; D not certain. There are 12 residues in the CDR3. V dropped 0 bases and J dropped 10 bases, with 7 bases sitting between them. Germline CDR1 ENHRY, CDR2 SYGVKD.

Sample share makes this clone medium-sized. This rearrangement joins TRBV28 to TRBJ1-2, with a tentative D call TRBD1 (6 bases). The CDR3 spans 14 residues. From germline, CDR1 is MDHEN and CDR2 SYDVKM. The germline V and J ends were trimmed by 2 bases and 7 bases, with 14 bases remaining between them. The CDR3 sequence is CASSLRTGHTGYTF. The DNA of the CDR3 is TGTGCCAGCAGTTTAAGAACGGGACACACTGGCTACACCTTC.

There are a few counts of this clone. This chain uses TRBV6-2 or TRBV6-3 with TRBJ2-5; D not resolved. The germline V gene has CDR1 MNHEY and CDR2 SVGEGT. V shed 4 bases and J shed 5 bases, with 14 bases lying between them. This CDR3 has 14 amino acids. The CDR3 DNA is TGTGCCAGCAGTTGGGGAAGAGCGTGGGAGACCCAGTACTTC. This gives the protein CASSWGRAWETQYF.

For this clone: Germline is not matched at one junction end, which may reflect a read error. This chain links TRBV28 with TRBJ2-7; a possible D gene is TRBD2 (6 bases). This CDR3 is 13 amino acids long. From germline, CDR1 is MDHEN and CDR2 SYDVKM. In DNA form, the CDR3 reads TGTGCCAGCAGGTCCGGGGGACCTTACCAGCAGTACTTT. This gives the protein CASRSGGPYQQYF. Together with reference TRBV28 and TRBJ2-7, the CDR3 gives the full variable domain: DVKVTQSSRYLVKRTGEKVFLECVQDMDHENMFWYRQDPGLGLRLIYFSYDVKMKEKGDIPEGYSVSREKKERFSLILESASTNQTSMYLCASRSGGPYQQYFGPGTRLTVT.

On this clone: This same CDR3 is encoded by further DNA sequences in the sample. The chain recombines TRBV9 with TRBJ2-1, with D possibly TRBD2 on 6 matching bases. The V end was cut by 4 bases, the J end by 8 bases, with 19 bases between. The CDR3 has 15 residues. The germline CDR1 and CDR2 sequences are SGDLS and YYNGEE. CDR3 residues: CASSSSGTRDDEQFF. The CDR3 DNA reads as TGTGCCAGCAGCTCCTCCGGGACTCGTGACGATGAGCAGTTCTTC.

This clone has ten or more counts. The chain links TRBV19 to TRBJ1-1; possibly TRBD1 for D (6 bases). This CDR3 contains 19 residues. The germline CDR1 and CDR2 sequences are LNHDA and SQIVND (reference sequence). Trimming pared 2 bases from V and 2 bases from J, leaving 24 bases between. Here the CDR3 reads CASSIKPTGPLLGNTEAFF. The CDR3 DNA reads TGTGCCAGTAGTATAAAGCCGACAGGCCCCCTTTTAGGAAACACTGAAGCTTTCTTT.

With respect to this clone: Since a much larger clone is just one base distant, this may be a read error. The genes are TRBV20-1 and TRBJ2-3; D tentatively fits TRBD1 or TRBD2 (5 bases each). Trimming cost V 0 bases and J 7 bases, with 20 bases left between them. The germline V gene has CDR1 DFQATT and CDR2 SNEGSKA (reference sequence). This CDR3 spans 16 amino acids. CDR3: CSARDDGGIGHNTQYF. The CDR3 bases are TGCAGTGCTAGAGATGATGGGGGAATAGGCCACAATACGCAGTATTTT.

This clone was observed many times. This sequence joins TRBV6-1 and TRBJ2-3; D is undetermined. Germline values: CDR1 MNHNS, CDR2 SASEGT. V was pared by 2 bases and J by 3 bases, with 3 bases between. The CDR3 sequence is 12 residues long. DNA of the CDR3: TGTGCCAGCAGTGAACTTACAGATACGCAGTATTTT. Protein product: CASSELTDTQYF.

This clone was seen a handful of times. In the same sample, other DNA sequences code for this CDR3. The rearrangement links TRBV20-1 to TRBJ1-1; D is ambiguous. V lost 1 base, J lost 2 bases, and 2 bases lay in between. Germline CDR1 reads DFQATT; CDR2 reads SNEGSKA (reference sequence). The CDR3 loop spans 11 amino acids. The CDR3 coding sequence is TGCAGTGCTAGAGTTAACACTGAAGCTTTCTTT. This codes for CSARVNTEAFF.

This rearrangement joins TRBV20-1 to TRBJ2-2; D perhaps matches TRBD2 (6 bases). This CDR3 region has 17 residues. The germline gives CDR1 DFQATT, CDR2 SNEGSKA (reference sequence). Between the trimmed V and J ends, which lost 6 bases and 0 bases, there was a span of 20 bases. Here the CDR3 DNA reads TGCAGTGCCAACCTCTTTGGTAGCGGTTCGAACACCGGGGAGCTGTTTTTT. Translating it yields CSANLFGSGSNTGELFF.

This clone was recorded many times. CDR3: CSARGTSNEQFF. The CDR3 bases are TGCAGTGCTAGAGGGACGAGCAATGAGCAGTTCTTC. The genes are TRBV20-1 and TRBJ2-1; unclear D gene. The V gene lost 1 base and the J gene lost 6 bases, with 7 bases spanning the gap. This CDR3 region has 12 residues. Germline CDR1 is DFQATT and CDR2 is SNEGSKA (reference sequence).

A remark on this clone: An end of the junction does not agree with germline; a read error may underlie this. The CDR3 loop is CASSPPGRSEQYF. The CDR3 nucleotides read TGTGCCAGCAGCCCTCCGGGACGCTCCGAGCAGTACTTT. This chain uses TRBV28 with TRBJ2-7; D tentatively reads TRBD1 or TRBD2 (5 bases each). The CDR3 has 13 residues. In germline, CDR1 is MDHEN, CDR2 SYDVKM.

By sample share, this clone is medium-sized. The chain links TRBV27 to TRBJ2-7; no clear D. There are 14 residues in the CDR3. Per germline, CDR1 MNHEY and CDR2 SMNVEV (reference sequence). Trimming shortened V by 0 bases and J by 0 bases, and 6 bases separated the two germline ends. As DNA, the CDR3 is TGTGCCAGCAGTTTATCGCTATTCTCCTACGAGCAGTACTTC. Protein sequence: CASSLSLFSYEQYF.

This clone was recorded many times. The V gene is TRBV3-1, the J gene TRBJ1-1, with 12 bases fitting TRBD1. Trimming at V came to 5 bases and at J to 5 bases, leaving 9 bases not matched to a gene. The CDR3 contains 16 residues. CDR1 LGHDT and CDR2 YNNKEL come from the germline V gene (reference sequence). CDR3: CASSLGTGGARTEAFF. As DNA, the CDR3 is TGTGCCAGCAGCTTAGGGACAGGGGGCGCGAGAACTGAAGCTTTCTTT.

At least ten counts were recorded for this clone. The CDR3 DNA follows: TGTGCCAGCAGCGTGGGACTAGCGGGAGCCCCCCATGAGCAGTTCTTC. Translated: CASSVGLAGAPHEQFF. This chain joins TRBV9 and TRBJ2-1, with 14 bases matching TRBD2. The germline CDR1 and CDR2 sequences are SGDLS and YYNGEE. Trimming cost V 2 bases and J 8 bases; bases outside gene matches: 6. The CDR3 is made up of 16 amino acids.

This clone is classed as medium-sized. This chain uses TRBV6-1 with TRBJ1-1; D perhaps matches TRBD1 (5 bases). Trimming cost V 5 bases and J 1 base, with 5 bases left between them. Germline CDR1 reads MNHNS; CDR2 reads SASEGT. The CDR3 has 12 residues. In DNA form, the CDR3 reads TGTGCCAGCAGTAGGGGGAACACTGAAGCTTTCTTT. Protein product: CASSRGNTEAFF.

This clone is termed medium-sized. The chain carries TRBV2 and TRBJ2-7, with TRBD2 identical over 8 bases. V was clipped by 2 bases and J by 2 bases; unmatched bases: 14. The CDR3 has 18 residues. The germline V gene has CDR1 SNHLY and CDR2 FYNNEI. This chain's CDR3 is CASSEYLSLAVNTYEQYF. DNA for the CDR3: TGTGCCAGCAGTGAATATCTTTCACTAGCGGTCAATACCTACGAGCAGTACTTC. Complete variable domain (other parts from reference TRBV2 and TRBJ2-7): EPEVTQTPSHQVTQMGQEVILRCVPISNHLYFYWYRQILGQKVEFLVSFYNNEISEKSEIFDDQFSVERPDGSNFTLKIRSTKLEDSAMYFCASSEYLSLAVNTYEQYFGPGTRLTVT.

This clone was recorded many times. Other nucleotide sequences in the sample specify the same CDR3. This rearrangement joins TRBV29-1 to TRBJ2-5; tentatively, D is TRBD2 (6 bases). The CDR3 has 14 amino acids. Germline V gene sequence: CDR1 SQVTM, CDR2 ANQGSEA. V shed 6 bases and J shed 5 bases, with 19 bases lying between them. This CDR3 is CSVLTEGRWETQYF. For the CDR3, the DNA is TGCAGCGTCCTAACGGAGGGTCGGTGGGAGACCCAGTACTTC.

This clone was observed many times. The genes are TRBV19 and TRBJ2-3, with 8 bases lining up with TRBD2. The CDR3 has 14 amino acids. V gave up 4 bases and J gave up 2 bases; unmatched junction bases: 2. The germline gives CDR1 LNHDA, CDR2 SQIVND (reference sequence). The CDR3 DNA is TGTGCCAGTAGTACGGGGGGGTTCACAGATACGCAGTATTTT. Protein: CASSTGGFTDTQYF.

This clone was detected many times. This chain connects TRBV4-3 to TRBJ1-2; D is perhaps TRBD1 (6 bases). V dropped 1 base and J dropped 0 bases, with 6 bases sitting between them. The CDR3 spans 14 residues. Germline loops: CDR1 LGHNA, CDR2 YSLEER. The CDR3 loop is CASSQGTANYGYTF. CDR3 in DNA: TGCGCCAGCAGCCAAGGGACAGCTAACTATGGCTACACCTTC.

This clone was counted a few times. The chain employs TRBV6-1 and TRBJ1-1, with D unclear. V dropped 6 bases and J dropped 11 bases, with 25 bases sitting between them. This CDR3 spans 15 amino acids. In germline, CDR1 is MNHNS, CDR2 SASEGT. DNA for the CDR3: TGTGCCAGCAGCGCGGAGGGCCTATCAGCATCTCTGGCTTTCTTT. Protein sequence: CASSAEGLSASLAFF.

In this sample, this clone turned up many times. This sequence joins TRBV5-4 and TRBJ1-4; D is unclear. The germline CDR1 and CDR2 sequences are SGHNT and YYREEE (reference sequence). V shed 5 bases and J shed 4 bases, with 3 bases lying between them. The CDR3 contains 11 residues. The CDR3 reads CASSLNEKLFF. The CDR3 DNA is TGTGCCAGCAGTCTTAATGAAAAACTGTTTTTT.

Remarks on this clone: Other DNA sequences within the sample encode an identical CDR3. The chain combines TRBV6-1 with TRBJ1-1, with D hard to call. This CDR3 contains 14 residues. CDR1 and CDR2 from the germline V gene are MNHNS and SASEGT. The V gene lost 7 bases and the J gene lost 5 bases, with 17 bases spanning the gap. The CDR3 DNA reads as TGTGCCAGCAAGTCACCCGAATTGGGAACTGAAGCTTTCTTT. Protein: CASKSPELGTEAFF.

This rearrangement joins TRBV2 to TRBJ2-7; D assignment may be TRBD1 or TRBD2 (5 bases each). Germline V gene sequence: CDR1 SNHLY, CDR2 FYNNEI. The V end was cut by 6 bases, the J end by 2 bases, with 20 bases between. The CDR3 totals 16 residues. Here the CDR3 reads CASRPVGAPRTYEQYF. The CDR3 DNA reads TGTGCCAGCAGACCGGTCGGGGCCCCACGGACCTACGAGCAGTACTTC.

This clone was detected a few times. CDR3 in DNA: TGCGCCAGCAGCCAAGGGAGGGCCAACGTCCTGACTTTC. Its translation: CASSQGRANVLTF. The V call is TRBV4-1, the J call TRBJ2-6, with D hard to call. Germline V lookup: CDR1 MGHRA, CDR2 YSYEKL. V shed 1 base and J shed 5 bases, with 3 bases lying between them. The CDR3 consists of 13 residues.

This clone was seen more than once but under ten times. The chain uses TRBV27 and TRBJ1-1, with 8 bases lining up with TRBD1. There are 15 residues in the CDR3. V lost 4 bases, J lost 0 bases, and 4 bases stayed unmatched. Germline-derived CDR1 and CDR2 are MNHEY and SMNVEV (reference sequence). CDR3 loop: CASSSRTGMNTEAFF. DNA of the CDR3: TGTGCCAGCAGTTCCCGGACAGGGATGAACACTGAAGCTTTCTTT.

CDR3 in DNA: TGTGCCAGCAGCCGTTCGGGACAGGGACCAGATACGCAGTATTTT. Translated: CASSRSGQGPDTQYF. The gene calls are TRBV3-1 and TRBJ2-3, with 9 bases that match TRBD1. Germline V lookup: CDR1 LGHDT, CDR2 YNNKEL (reference sequence). This CDR3 contains 15 residues. The trim removed 4 bases at V and 4 bases at J, leaving 6 bases unmatched.

The chain links TRBV3-1 to TRBJ2-1, with D possibly called TRBD1 or TRBD2 (6 bases each). The CDR3 loop spans 14 amino acids. CDR1 and CDR2 (germline): LGHDT, YNNKEL (reference sequence). V was shortened by 4 bases and J by 6 bases, with 13 bases between the two germline ends. The CDR3 nucleotides read TGTGCCAGCAGCCCCACTAGCAGGGGCAATGAGCAGTTCTTC. It codes for CASSPTSRGNEQFF.

At least ten counts were recorded for this clone. V is TRBV5-1 and J is TRBJ2-1, with 9 nucleotides matching TRBD1. V was pared by 0 bases and J by 6 bases, with 4 bases of the junction left unmatched. CDR1 and CDR2 (germline): SGHRS, YFSETQ. The CDR3 loop spans 15 amino acids. CDR3 bases: TGCGCCAGCAGCTTGGGGGGGGACAGGGCCAATGAGCAGTTCTTC. Translation gives CASSLGGDRANEQFF.